This is a list of T cell receptor beta chains from one sample in a study of radiotherapy plus CTLA-4 blockade in lung cancer. TCRdb's table, derived via immunoSEQ multiplex PCR, lists solely in-frame clones and lacks some. The profile shows about 90,000 clones, about four fifths of them singletons. The material sequenced was peripheral blood, taken from a patient treated with radiotherapy plus ipilimumab. These TCRs come from a human donor with non-small cell lung cancer that progressed on radiotherapy plus ipilimumab. Both conserved end residues are trimmed from each CDR3.

J gene: TRBJ2-7
V gene: TRBV6-5
CDR3 protein: ASSPGLAGFEQY

J gene: TRBJ2-7
V gene: TRBV5-1
CDR3 protein: ASSLAGAPDEQY

J gene: TRBJ1-3
V gene: TRBV4-2
CDR3 protein: ASSQDGDSSGNTIY

J gene: TRBJ1-6
V gene: TRBV19
CDR3 protein: ASSMARDRYSPLH

J gene: TRBJ1-2
V gene: TRBV6-6
CDR3 protein: ASSYNWGQGFGYT

J gene: TRBJ1-3
V gene: TRBV11-2
CDR3 protein: ASRGQGGSGNTIY

J gene: TRBJ2-2
V gene: TRBV4-3
CDR3 protein: ASSQGRLVGGGTGELF

J gene: TRBJ1-5
V gene: TRBV11-3
CDR3 protein: ASSLRTGWHQPQH

J gene: TRBJ2-7
V gene: TRBV19
CDR3 protein: ASSSGTDNYEQY

J gene: TRBJ2-1
V gene: TRBV9
CDR3 protein: ASSVVPKTGGSYNEQF

J gene: TRBJ2-3
V gene: TRBV5-5
CDR3 protein: ASSLRDTTDTQY

J gene: TRBJ1-2
V gene: TRBV6-6
CDR3 protein: ASRSTGAGYGYT

J gene: TRBJ2-1
V gene: TRBV7-6
CDR3 protein: ASSFGAVNEQF

J gene: TRBJ2-7
V gene: TRBV11-3
CDR3 protein: ASSLDPPYAEGPYEQY

J gene: TRBJ2-7
V gene: TRBV30
CDR3 protein: AWNRDNPYEQY

J gene: TRBJ1-3
V gene: TRBV30
CDR3 protein: AWRILGGNTIY

J gene: TRBJ1-2
V gene: TRBV6-1
CDR3 protein: ASSVGPQNYGYT

J gene: TRBJ2-7
V gene: TRBV2
CDR3 protein: ASSRDYTYEQY

J gene: TRBJ1-1
V gene: TRBV6-6
CDR3 protein: ASSYSTGGGKAF

J gene: TRBJ1-3
V gene: TRBV6-1
CDR3 protein: ASSEAVSGSGNTIY